This T cell receptor beta chain was captured by sequencing in a study of identical twins (dated by TCRdb to the mid-2010s). Regarding the study in general: TCR alpha and beta repertoires from monozygotic twins, unrelated adults of various ages and cord blood were deep-sequenced to test whether fetal clonotypes persist. Replicate twin experiments were performed at different times using different library preparation protocols to rule out contamination.

Concerning this clonotype: The antigen it recognizes is unknown. No quality values exist for individual bases; no much larger clone is one base distant.

The full study reports these points: Abundant cord blood beta clonotypes had fewer insertions, young adult naive repertoires showed a similar but weaker trend, and memory repertoires showed no such trend. In monozygotic twins, out-of-frame TCR alpha sharing was systematically underestimated by recombination models, although the models agreed with sharing between unrelated individuals. Zero-insertion analyses could be partly confounded by invariant T cells such as MAIT and iNKT, although diverse VJ usage argued against such confounding for most clonotypes. Compared with coincidental sharing between unrelated individuals, out-of-frame TCR alpha sequences shared between twins showed an excess of sequences with low generation probability. The excess sharing between twins in beta out-of-frame sequences was weaker because fewer shared sequences reduced the signal-to-noise ratio. Because the same donors could not be followed over many years, the conclusions relied on cross-sectional statistical analysis.

The library came from 5' RACE. The sequencing machine was an Illumina HiSeq 2000. A universal primer binding site was added through template switching, and the final cDNA carried a unique molecular identifier so that TCR cDNA molecules could be counted accurately. Specific primers in the conserved constant-segment region were used to synthesize first-strand cDNA for TCR alpha and beta chains. To control for contamination, each cDNA library was double barcoded with a SMART-Mk sample barcode plus Illumina barcodes. TruSeq adapter sequences and Illumina sample barcodes were added in two successive PCR steps. Sequencing of the TCR alpha and beta cDNA libraries was done on the Illumina HiSeq platform using custom primers. As for how the authors treated the data: MiGEC processed the raw reads to extract unique molecular identifiers, while MiXCR was used to determine the CDR3 positions. Recombination models were inferred per individual with the repgenHMM and IGoR tools using an EM algorithm. Shared clonotype analysis was performed with the tcR package in R, normalizing sharing by the product of cloneset sizes. To study raw recombination free of thymic and clonal selection effects, out-of-frame nonproductive sequences were analyzed. TCRdb reprocessed the public reads (quality trimming at Q25 with fastp, clone calling with MiXCR) and kept in-frame beta chains. For every CDR3 protein sequence, its rows merge into one entry that carries the most common genes and DNA. TCRdb, rather than the study authors, made the V and J calls. The sample table shows under 500,000 distinct CDR3 sequences, and roughly an eighth are seen once. 0.95% to 1% of the sample goes to the ten largest clones.

In the germline V gene, CDR1 corresponds to SGHRS and CDR2 to YFSETQ. Spanning cysteine to phenylalanine, the CDR3 consists of 16 amino acids. Here the CDR3 DNA is all that survives: 48 bases in frame from base 1. Trimming at the junction amounts to 6 bases on V and 2 bases on J, and the germline ends lie 18 bases apart. Only healthy Caucasian donors were included. The twin cohort comprised three pairs of female monozygotic twins, all aged roughly 18 to 29 years. CD4+ and CD8+ T cell populations were isolated with positive isolation kits from Invitrogen. This sample was also put to use in a study of yellow fever vaccine responses in identical twins. In that second paper, the authors write: According to the authors, in identical twins the way T cells responded to vaccination appeared partly convergent and partly personalized. Focusing on identical twins, the study followed the T cell clones that responded to the vaccine, and did so with precision.

This chain is built from TRBV5-1 and TRBJ2-1; matching of 5 bases hints at TRBD1 as the D gene. This sequence originates from a young woman in good health. The sequenced sample was CD4+ T cells sorted from blood. The CDR3 in this case is CASTMTESTPYNEQFF. The DNA reads TGCGCCAGCACCATGACAGAGTCGACCCCCTACAATGAGCAGTTCTTC.